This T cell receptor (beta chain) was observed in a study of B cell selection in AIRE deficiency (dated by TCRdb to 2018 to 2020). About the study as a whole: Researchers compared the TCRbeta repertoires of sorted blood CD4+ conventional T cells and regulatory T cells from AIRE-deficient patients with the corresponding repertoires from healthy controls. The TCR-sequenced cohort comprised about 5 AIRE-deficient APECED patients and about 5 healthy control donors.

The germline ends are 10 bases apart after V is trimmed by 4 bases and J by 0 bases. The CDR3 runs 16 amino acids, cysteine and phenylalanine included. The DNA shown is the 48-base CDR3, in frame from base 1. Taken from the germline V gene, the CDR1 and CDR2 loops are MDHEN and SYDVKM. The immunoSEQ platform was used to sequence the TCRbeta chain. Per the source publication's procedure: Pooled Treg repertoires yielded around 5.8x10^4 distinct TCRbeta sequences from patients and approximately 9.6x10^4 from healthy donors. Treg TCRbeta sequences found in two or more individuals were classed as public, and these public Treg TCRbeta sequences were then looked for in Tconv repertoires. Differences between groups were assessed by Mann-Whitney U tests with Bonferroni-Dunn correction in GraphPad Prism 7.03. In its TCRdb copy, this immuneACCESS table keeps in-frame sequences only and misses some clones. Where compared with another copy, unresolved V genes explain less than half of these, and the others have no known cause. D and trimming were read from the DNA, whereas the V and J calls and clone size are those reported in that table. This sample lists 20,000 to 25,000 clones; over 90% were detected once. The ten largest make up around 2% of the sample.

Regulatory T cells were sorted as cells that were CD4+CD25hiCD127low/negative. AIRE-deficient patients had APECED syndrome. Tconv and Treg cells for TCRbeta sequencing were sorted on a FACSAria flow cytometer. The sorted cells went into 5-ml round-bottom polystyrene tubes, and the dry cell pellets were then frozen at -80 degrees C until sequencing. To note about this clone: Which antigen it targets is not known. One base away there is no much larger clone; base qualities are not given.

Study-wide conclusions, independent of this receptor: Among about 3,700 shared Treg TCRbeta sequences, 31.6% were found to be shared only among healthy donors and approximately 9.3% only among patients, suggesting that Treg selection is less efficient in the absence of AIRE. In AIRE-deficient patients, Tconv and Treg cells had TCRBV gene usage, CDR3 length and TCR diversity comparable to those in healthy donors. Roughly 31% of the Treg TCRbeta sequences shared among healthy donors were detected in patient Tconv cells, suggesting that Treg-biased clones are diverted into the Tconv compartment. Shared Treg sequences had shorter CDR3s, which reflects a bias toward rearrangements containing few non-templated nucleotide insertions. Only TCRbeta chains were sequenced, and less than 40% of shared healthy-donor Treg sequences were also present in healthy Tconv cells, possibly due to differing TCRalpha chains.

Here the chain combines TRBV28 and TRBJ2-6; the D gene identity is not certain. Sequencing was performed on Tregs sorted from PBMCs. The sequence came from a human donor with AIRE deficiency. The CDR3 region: CASSYLRSSGANVLTF. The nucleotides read TGTGCCAGCAGTTATTTGCGGAGCTCTGGGGCCAACGTCCTGACTTTC.